This T cell receptor beta chain derives from a study of T cells in Graves' hyperthyroidism and ophthalmopathy. TCR beta CDR3 regions were amplified from RNA transcripts. The HTBI set primed first-round TCR CDR3 RT-PCR. TCRdb itself ran the multiplex PCR reads through MiXCR, one entry per CDR3 protein. The data contain about half a million distinct CDR3 sequences, 16% of them seen just once; the ten biggest clones take up about 31%. Germline CDR1 and CDR2: DFQATT and SNEGSKA (reference sequence). Deletions cut 5 bases from V and 1 base from J, with 5 bases between. This CDR3 is built from 11 residues. The chain joins TRBV20-1 to TRBJ1-1, with D uncertain. The source is a woman aged 25 to 39 with Graves' ophthalmopathy. Input material: blood. CDR3: CSAEGNTEAFF. CDR3 in DNA: TGCAGTGCTGAGGGGAACACTGAAGCTTTCTTT.